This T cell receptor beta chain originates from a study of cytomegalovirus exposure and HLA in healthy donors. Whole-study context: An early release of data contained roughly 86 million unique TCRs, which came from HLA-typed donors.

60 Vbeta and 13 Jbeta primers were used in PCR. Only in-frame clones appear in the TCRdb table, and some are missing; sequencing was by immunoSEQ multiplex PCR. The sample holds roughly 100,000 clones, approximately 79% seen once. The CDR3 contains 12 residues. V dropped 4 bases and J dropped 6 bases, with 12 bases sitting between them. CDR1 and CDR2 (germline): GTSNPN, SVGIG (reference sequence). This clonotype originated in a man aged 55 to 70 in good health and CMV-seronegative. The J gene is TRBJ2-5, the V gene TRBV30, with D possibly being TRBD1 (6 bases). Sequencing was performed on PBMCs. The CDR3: CAWNQGTKTQYF. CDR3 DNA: TGTGCCTGGAATCAGGGGACGAAGACCCAGTACTTC.